This TCR beta chain was sequenced during a study of T cell responses to AZD1222 COVID-19 vaccine. Clones were sequenced by immunoSEQ multiplex PCR, and TCRdb holds only the in-frame ones, with some missing. The sample lists tens of thousands of clones, 83% occurring once. Trimming took 4 bases from V and 1 from J, leaving 10 bases between them. CDR1 is KGHSH and CDR2 is LQKENI in the germline V gene. The CDR3 is 14 residues long. The J gene is TRBJ1-1, the V gene TRBV18; no firm D call. Sequences were derived from peripheral blood, sampled on day 0 of AZD1222 vaccination. The source is an adult in good health. CDR3 residues: CASSQELKNTEAFF. CDR3 coding DNA: TGTGCCAGCTCACAGGAGCTGAAGAACACTGAAGCTTTCTTT.